These T cell receptor beta chains were read from a single sample in a study of response to subunit inactivated influenza vaccine. TCRdb reanalysed the RT-PCR reads using MiXCR and keeps one entry per CDR3 protein. The sample contains hundreds of thousands of distinct CDR3 sequences, about 14% of which appear only once. Sequenced here: PBMCs from blood, sampled around two weeks before vaccination. These receptors all stem from a man aged 50 or older who received an inactivated influenza vaccine. Both conserved end residues are part of each CDR3. The D gene is left open where the match is weak. Some rows have no size entry. The others give once, few or many, or a class for an expanded clone.

D,V,J,size,DNA,CDR3
NA,TRBV7-9,TRBJ2-7,NA,TGTGCCAGCAGCTCGTGGACATCGGGGGAGCAGTACTTC,CASSSWTSGEQYF
NA,TRBV9,TRBJ2-1,once,TGTGCCAGCAGCCCCTTCAATCAGCGCGATGAGCAGCTCTTC,CASSPFNQRDEQLF
TRBD2,TRBV2,TRBJ2-4,many,TGTGCCAGCACTGGACTAGCGGCTGAAGCCAAAAACATTCAGTACTTC,CASTGLAAEAKNIQYF
TRBD2,TRBV10-3,TRBJ2-7,NA,TGTGCCATCAGTGAGCTAGCGGGGGGCTCCTACGAGCAGTACTTC,CAISELAGGSYEQYF
NA,TRBV5-1,TRBJ2-1,NA,TGCGCCAGCAGCCCCCCAGGTAGCGATGAGCAGTTCTTC,CASSPPGSDEQFF
NA,TRBV4-3,TRBJ1-2,few,TGCGCCAGCAGCCCGCAGGAAAACGCTAACTATGGCTACACCTTC,CASSPQENANYGYTF
TRBD1,TRBV6-1,TRBJ2-5,NA,TGTGCCAGCACCTACGGGACAGGGTACCAAGAGACCCAGTACTTC,CASTYGTGYQETQYF
TRBD2,TRBV12-3/TRBV12-4,TRBJ2-3,NA,TGTGCCAGCAGTTTACGTGGCGGGGGGGCAGATACGCAGTATTTT,CASSLRGGGADTQYF
TRBD1,TRBV7-8,TRBJ2-1,NA,TGTGCCAGCAGCTTACCGACAGGGGGTAACTACAATGAGCAGTTCTTC,CASSLPTGGNYNEQFF
TRBD2,TRBV3-1,TRBJ2-7,few,TGTGCCAGCAGCCAAGGAAGCGGGGGGACCCCCTACGAGCAGTACTTC,CASSQGSGGTPYEQYF
TRBD1,TRBV5-6,TRBJ2-2,few,TGTGCCAGCAGCGCGACAGGGGAGATGAACACCGGGGAGCTGTTTTTT,CASSATGEMNTGELFF
TRBD2,TRBV19,TRBJ2-1,few,TGTGCCAGTAGTATACGGGGGACTAGAATCCCACGGGAGCAGTTCTTC,CASSIRGTRIPREQFF
NA,TRBV28,TRBJ2-1,few,TGTGCCGGAGGGGGTCCCGCCGATTACAATGAGCAGTTCTTC,CAGGGPADYNEQFF
NA,TRBV7-8,TRBJ1-6,NA,TGTGCCAGCAGCTACGGGGCGTCCTATAATTCACCCCTCCACTTT,CASSYGASYNSPLHF
NA,TRBV28,TRBJ2-7,NA,TGTGCCAGCACCCATTGGGACAACTCCTACGAGCAGTACTTC,CASTHWDNSYEQYF
TRBD2,TRBV9,TRBJ2-5,many,TGTGCCAGCAGCGTAGCTAGCGGGTACCAAGAGACCCAGTACTTC,CASSVASGYQETQYF
TRBD2,TRBV6-1,TRBJ2-5,few,TGTGCCAGCAGACCAGGACTAGCGGGAGGAGAGACCCAGTACTTC,CASRPGLAGGETQYF
NA,TRBV7-8,TRBJ2-5,NA,TGTGCCAGCAGCTTATTACGGATGACAGAAGAGACCCAGTACTTC,CASSLLRMTEETQYF
NA,TRBV18,TRBJ2-2,many,TGTGCCAGCACAGTTAACACCGGGGAGCTGTTTTTT,CASTVNTGELFF
TRBD1,TRBV20-1,TRBJ2-5,NA,TGCAGTGCTAGAGGGACGGGACAGCTAAGAGAGACCCAGTACTTC,CSARGTGQLRETQYF
NA,TRBV20-1,TRBJ2-2,NA,TGCAGTGCTAGTCCCAGGGGGGTTTCGAACACCGGGGAGCTGTTTTTT,CSASPRGVSNTGELFF
NA,TRBV12-3/TRBV12-4,TRBJ2-1,NA,TGTGCCAGCAGTTCCGGGGCTAGGGGAAATAATGAGCAGTTCTTC,CASSSGARGNNEQFF
NA,TRBV30,TRBJ2-5,few,TGTGCCTGGAGTGCCCTCACAGAGACTGGGACCCAGTACTTC,CAWSALTETGTQYF
NA,TRBV18,TRBJ2-7,NA,TGTGCCAGCTCACTCACCGGGCCGGGCGAGCAGTACTTC,CASSLTGPGEQYF
NA,TRBV12-3/TRBV12-4,TRBJ2-4,NA,TGTGCCAGCGTTATGGCGGTTCTACTAGCCAAAAACATTCAGTACTTC,CASVMAVLLAKNIQYF
NA,TRBV20-1,TRBJ1-2,NA,TGCAGTGCTAGCTACAGGGTGGGTGGCTACACCTTC,CSASYRVGGYTF
NA,TRBV29-1,TRBJ2-7,NA,TGCAGCGTTGTACGCAGGGCGGGCGAGCAGTACTTC,CSVVRRAGEQYF
NA,TRBV12-3/TRBV12-4,TRBJ2-6,few,TGTGCCAGCAGCCAGGTATCTGGGGCCAACGTCCTGACTTTC,CASSQVSGANVLTF
TRBD2,TRBV6-4,TRBJ2-1,few,TGTGCCAGCAGTGACTCGCTAGCGGGGGGATACAATGAGCAGTTCTTC,CASSDSLAGGYNEQFF
NA,TRBV6-2/TRBV6-3,TRBJ1-1,NA,TGTGCCAGCAGTTACAGGGAATCAGCTTTCTTT,CASSYRESAFF
NA,TRBV3-1,TRBJ2-5,NA,TGTGCCAGCAGCCAGGGGAGGGGGGGACACCAAGAGACCCAGTACTTC,CASSQGRGGHQETQYF
NA,TRBV7-6,TRBJ2-7,NA,TGTGCCAGCAGCGTCACTTCCCGGACAGCCATACCCTACGAGCAGTACTTC,CASSVTSRTAIPYEQYF
TRBD2,TRBV15,TRBJ2-7,few,TGTGCCACCAGTTGGACTAGCGGGAGCTACGAGCAGTACTTC,CATSWTSGSYEQYF
NA,TRBV6-5,TRBJ2-5,few,TGTGCCAGCAGTTACGTTGGCACAGAAGAGACCCAGTACTTC,CASSYVGTEETQYF
TRBD2,TRBV5-4,TRBJ2-2,few,TGTGCCAGCAGCACCCTGGGACTAGTTAGGACCGGGGAGCTGTTTTTT,CASSTLGLVRTGELFF
NA,TRBV7-9,TRBJ2-7,NA,TGTGCCAGCAGCTCCCCTAGGGGGATTACCTACGAGCAGTACTTC,CASSSPRGITYEQYF
NA,TRBV7-2,TRBJ1-1,NA,TGTGCCAGCAGCTTAATTAGAATGAACACTGAAGCTTTCTTT,CASSLIRMNTEAFF
NA,TRBV20-1,TRBJ2-7,NA,TGCAGTGCTACCCCGCGGACACCATACTCCTACGAGCAGTACTTC,CSATPRTPYSYEQYF
NA,TRBV2,TRBJ1-1,NA,TGTGCCAGCAGTGAATGGAAATGGGGACTGAACACTGAAGCTTTCTTT,CASSEWKWGLNTEAFF
TRBD1,TRBV10-3,TRBJ2-5,NA,TGTGCCATCAGTGAGAGGCAGGGGGCAGAGACCCAGTACTTC,CAISERQGAETQYF
NA,TRBV20-1,TRBJ2-7,NA,TGCAGTGTAAGACGAAGGCTTCGGAAGGGTTACGAGCAGTACTTC,CSVRRRLRKGYEQYF
TRBD2,TRBV12-3/TRBV12-4,TRBJ2-7,few,TGTGCCAGCAGTTTAGGGGGACTAGCGGGGTTCTACGAGCAGTACTTC,CASSLGGLAGFYEQYF
TRBD1,TRBV20-1,TRBJ2-5,NA,TGCAGTGCTAGACCTAGACAGGGGGCGGGTGCAGAGACCCAGTACTTC,CSARPRQGAGAETQYF
NA,TRBV20-1,TRBJ2-2,few,TGCAGTGCTTTAGGACAGAACACCGGGGAGCTGTTTTTT,CSALGQNTGELFF
TRBD1,TRBV27,TRBJ1-5,few,TGTGCCAATAGTACTCCGGACAGGTGCCTAACCAAGCCCCAGCATTTT,CANSTPDRCLTKPQHF
TRBD1,TRBV20-1,TRBJ1-1,NA,TGCAGTGCTAGTAGGGACAGGGAAAATCTCCCAAGGGCTTTCTTT,CSASRDRENLPRAFF
NA,TRBV7-2,TRBJ2-7,many,TGCGCCAGCAGCTTGGTAGGGGCCTACGAGCAGTACTTC,CASSLVGAYEQYF
NA,TRBV5-1,TRBJ2-3,NA,TGCGCCAGCAGCTTGGCCTGGGAGGACGATACGCAGTATTTT,CASSLAWEDDTQYF